This T cell receptor (beta chain) stems from a study of shared clonotypes between healthy human individuals. This clone was observed a few times. The germline gives CDR1 SGHTA, CDR2 FQGNSA. The CDR3 is 15 amino acids. Trimming took off 2 bases at V and 1 base at J, with 11 bases between the two ends. Study processing details: ImmunoSEQ gave junction-only sequences without quality scores, so filtering differed. Produced via immunoSEQ multiplex PCR; TCRdb's table is partial and in-frame only. Clone size and the V and J calls come from that table; the DNA yielded D and trimming. The sample carries some 1 million clones, approximately 70% recorded once.

The rearrangement joins TRBV7-2 to TRBJ2-5; no definite D call. What was sequenced was memory CD4+ T cells sorted from blood. Noted subset: CD45RA-negative fraction. This receptor was obtained from a man younger than 35 in good health. CDR3 in DNA: TGTGCCAGCAGCTTAAGCACAGCCTCCCAAGAGACCCAGTACTTC. Translated, it gives CASSLSTASQETQYF.